The present T cell receptor beta chain was sequenced within a study of regulatory T cells in long-lasting Graves disease. Worth noting for this clonotype: A junction end diverges from the germline sequence, so it may reflect a read error.

Arm-PCR of CDR3 regions and iRepertoire HTBI primers were used to build TCR beta libraries. TCRdb reprocessed the multiplex PCR reads with MiXCR, giving one entry per CDR3 protein. The sample consists of a few hundred thousand distinct CDR3 sequences, around a quarter of them appearing once. Germline CDR1 reads SEHNR; CDR2 reads FQNEAQ (reference sequence). The CDR3 length is 14 residues. Time point in this sample: persistent/refractory GD, antithyroid drugs over 5 years with positive TRAb. Isolated PBMC RNA provided the starting material for the TCR library. Recruitment took place at an endocrinology department in Xi'an, China.

The sequence was obtained from a female donor with Graves disease. Source: peripheral blood mononuclear cells (PBMCs), taken when the disease was refractory, from a patient treated with antithyroid drugs. The V call is TRBV7-9, the J call TRBJ2-7; weak D call: TRBD2 (6 bases). CDR3 in amino acids: CASSLAGGSYEQHF. DNA for the CDR3: TGTGCCAGCAGCTTAGCGGGAGGCTCCTACGAGCAGCACTTC.